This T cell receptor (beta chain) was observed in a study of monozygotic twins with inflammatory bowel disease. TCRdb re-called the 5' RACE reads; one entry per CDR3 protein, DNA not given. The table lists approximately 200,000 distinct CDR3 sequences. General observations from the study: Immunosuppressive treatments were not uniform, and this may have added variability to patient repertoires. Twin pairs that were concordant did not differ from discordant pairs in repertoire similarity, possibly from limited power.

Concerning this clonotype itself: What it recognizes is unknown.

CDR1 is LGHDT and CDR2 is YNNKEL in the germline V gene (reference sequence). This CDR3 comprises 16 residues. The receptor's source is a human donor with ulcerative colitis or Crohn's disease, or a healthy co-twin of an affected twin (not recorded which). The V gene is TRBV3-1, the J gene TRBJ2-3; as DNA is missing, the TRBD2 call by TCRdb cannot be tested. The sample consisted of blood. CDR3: CASSQSSGSSTDTQYF.